The 30 T cell receptor beta chains presented below share a single source sample, sequenced in a study of cytomegalovirus exposure and HLA in healthy donors. Sequencing was performed with immunoSEQ multiplex PCR; in TCRdb, only in-frame clones are kept and a portion is missing. The sample yields tens of thousands of clones, around 97% seen once. The sample taken for sequencing was PBMCs. The origin of the receptors is a young woman in good health and CMV-seropositive.

The gene calls are TRBV19 and TRBJ2-2; TRBD1 might be the D (6 bases). Germline CDR1 LNHDA, CDR2 SQIVND (reference sequence). This CDR3 spans 15 amino acids. Between the trimmed V and J ends, which lost 4 bases and 10 bases, there was a span of 19 bases. For the CDR3, the DNA is TGTGCCAGTAGTAGCGCCGGGACAACCTCAGAGGAGCTGTTTTTT. This codes for CASSSAGTTSEELFF.

Here the CDR3 reads CASSVGGPDEKLFF. The CDR3 nucleotides are TGCGCCAGCAGCGTCGGGGGGCCTGATGAAAAACTGTTTTTT. V and J are TRBV5-1 and TRBJ1-4, with D perhaps matching TRBD1 (6 bases). This CDR3 has 14 residues. Trimming left V 4 bases short and J 6 bases short, with 13 bases between. Germline lookup yields CDR1 SGHRS and CDR2 YFSETQ.

The chain carries TRBV9 and TRBJ1-1, with a weak D call TRBD1 (5 bases). V was pared by 0 bases and J by 0 bases, with 9 bases between. CDR1 SGDLS and CDR2 YYNGEE come from the germline V gene. This CDR3 comprises 15 residues. This chain's CDR3 is CASSVVQGMNTEAFF. Here the CDR3 DNA reads TGTGCCAGCAGCGTAGTCCAGGGAATGAACACTGAAGCTTTCTTT.

This clone has just one count. V usage is TRBV5-1 and J usage is TRBJ2-3; D possibly corresponds to TRBD1 (6 bases). Germline CDR1 SGHRS, CDR2 YFSETQ. V was cut by 5 bases and J by 2 bases, with 15 bases left in between. This CDR3 has 15 residues. This chain's CDR3 is CASSLMGHPTDTQYF. In nucleotides, the CDR3 is TGCGCCAGCAGTCTGATGGGACATCCCACAGATACGCAGTATTTT.

This chain uses TRBV19 with TRBJ2-7; 7 positions agree with TRBD1. In germline, CDR1 is LNHDA, CDR2 SQIVND (reference sequence). CDR3 length equals 15 residues. V gave up 1 base and J gave up 4 bases; unmatched junction bases: 7. The CDR3 DNA reads TGTGCCAGTAGTATAGGAGGGGGCATCCCGTACGAGCAGTACTTC. Protein product: CASSIGGGIPYEQYF.

The count of this clone is one. The chain joins TRBV9 to TRBJ2-7, with 9 bases identical to TRBD1. V gave up 0 bases and J gave up 6 bases; unmatched junction bases: 1. CDR1 SGDLS and CDR2 YYNGEE come from the germline V gene. The CDR3 runs 13 residues. The CDR3 DNA reads TGTGCCAGCAGCGTAGGACAGGGGGGCGAGCAGTACTTC. Its protein product is CASSVGQGGEQYF.

CDR3 nucleotides: TGTGCCAGCAGTTACTCGCCGGCGGAAACTAATGAAAAACTGTTTTTT. Its protein product is CASSYSPAETNEKLFF. This rearrangement joins TRBV6-6 to TRBJ1-4; no firm D call. Germline V gene data show CDR1 as MNHNY and CDR2 as SVGAGI (reference sequence). The CDR3 runs 16 residues. The V end lost 0 bases, the J end lost 1 base, and 9 bases lay between the germline ends.

This clone was observed once. The V and J genes are TRBV4-2 and TRBJ2-6, with 9 bases matching TRBD2. Germline V gives CDR1 LGHNA, CDR2 YNFKEQ. V trimming: 5 bases; J trimming: 4 bases; junction bases outside the gene matches: 18. This CDR3 has 20 residues. The CDR3 DNA reads as TGTGCCAGCAGCACCCGGGGTAGCGGGAGCCTAACCCCCGGGGCCAACGTCCTGACTTTC. This sequence encodes CASSTRGSGSLTPGANVLTF.

This rearrangement joins TRBV4-1 to TRBJ1-2; perhaps TRBD1 as D (5 bases). Trimming removed 0 bases from V and 7 bases from J, with 12 bases in between. Germline CDR1 is MGHRA and CDR2 is YSYEKL. This CDR3 contains 14 residues. The CDR3 region has the DNA TGCGCCAGCAGCCAAGATGAAGGGGAGGGTGGCTACACCTTC. It codes for CASSQDEGEGGYTF.

V and J are TRBV6-1 and TRBJ2-3, with D unresolved. CDR3 size: 12 residues. From germline, CDR1 is MNHNS and CDR2 SASEGT. V lost 2 bases and J 4 bases, leaving 4 bases between the germline ends. CDR3 bases: TGTGCCAGCAGTGAATTAGCAGATACGCAGTATTTT. Translating gives CASSELADTQYF.

V and J are TRBV11-2 and TRBJ2-3; D may be TRBD2 (7 bases). Trimming shortened V by 3 bases and J by 1 base, and 11 bases separated the two germline ends. Germline assignment: CDR1 SGHAT and CDR2 FQNNGV. CDR3 length: 15 residues. The CDR3 nucleotides are TGTGCCAGCAGCTTCCGGGGGGCAGGCACAGATACGCAGTATTTT. It yields the protein CASSFRGAGTDTQYF.

A single count supports this clone. The rearrangement joins TRBV5-1 to TRBJ1-5; D gene uncertain. This CDR3 region has 15 residues. Trimming shortened V by 1 base and J by 1 base, and 9 bases separated the two germline ends. Germline values: CDR1 SGHRS, CDR2 YFSETQ. As DNA, the CDR3 is TGCGCCAGCAGCTTGTCGGGGATGAGCAATCAGCCCCAGCATTTT. Amino acid sequence: CASSLSGMSNQPQHF. The whole variable domain, filled in from reference TRBV5-1 and TRBJ1-5, reads KAGVTQTPRYLIKTRGQQVTLSCSPISGHRSVSWYQQTPGQGLQFLFEYFSETQRNKGNFPGRFSGRQFSNSRSEMNVSTLELGDSALYLCASSLSGMSNQPQHFGDGTRLSIL.

The chain couples TRBV10-1 to TRBJ2-7; tentatively, D is TRBD1 (6 bases). V lost 2 bases and J lost 0, with 11 bases in between. CDR3 length equals 15 residues. CDR1 and CDR2 (germline): WNHNN, SYGVQD (reference sequence). The CDR3 protein is CASSEAQGTSYEQYF. Written as DNA, the CDR3 is TGCGCCAGCAGTGAGGCTCAGGGGACCTCCTACGAGCAGTACTTC.

This chain joins TRBV10-3 and TRBJ2-5; the D gene is possibly TRBD2 (5 bases). The CDR3 totals 17 residues. Trimming took 0 bases from V and 2 from J, leaving 16 bases between them. Germline V gives CDR1 ENHRY, CDR2 SYGVKD. The CDR3 loop is CAISESIGRAVQETQYF. The CDR3 nucleotides are TGTGCCATCAGTGAGTCGATAGGGCGGGCGGTACAAGAGACCCAGTACTTC.

This chain links TRBV6-4 with TRBJ2-1; 12 bases are a match to TRBD2. This CDR3 is built from 16 residues. CDR1 is MRHNA and CDR2 is SNTAGT in the germline V gene. Unmatched junction bases numbered 12, after V lost 6 bases and J lost 9 bases. DNA of the CDR3: TGTGCCAGCAGCCCCGAGGCACTAGCGGGAGGTACTGAGCAGTTCTTC. Residues: CASSPEALAGGTEQFF.

The chain couples TRBV6-1 to TRBJ1-1, with 10 bases that match TRBD1. Germline V gene sequence: CDR1 MNHNS, CDR2 SASEGT. The V gene end was trimmed by 5 bases and the J gene end by 4 bases; junction bases not matched to a gene: 4. CDR3 size: 14 residues. The CDR3 DNA reads as TGTGCCAGCAGTATACGGACAGGGGGCACTGAAGCTTTCTTT. Encoded protein: CASSIRTGGTEAFF.

The rearrangement links TRBV6-6 to TRBJ2-7, with D possibly being TRBD2 (5 bases). Trimming cost V 6 bases and J 1 base, with 10 bases left between them. The CDR3 has 13 residues. In germline, CDR1 is MNHNY, CDR2 SVGAGI (reference sequence). The CDR3 nucleotides read TGTGCCAGCAGGTGGACTGATTCCTACGAGCAGTACTTC. Its translation is CASRWTDSYEQYF.

V and J are TRBV5-6 and TRBJ2-7, with a tentative D call TRBD1 (7 bases). The V gene's germline CDR1 is SGHDT and CDR2 YYEEEE. Trimming took off 2 bases at V and 3 bases at J, with 15 bases between the two ends. The CDR3 is 15 amino acids. For the CDR3, the DNA is TGTGCCAGCAGCTTTGGAACAGGGGACTTCTACGAGCAGTACTTC. Translating it yields CASSFGTGDFYEQYF.

The V and J genes are TRBV10-1 and TRBJ2-3; 8 nucleotides match TRBD2. The CDR3 sequence is 15 residues long. Germline CDR1 is WNHNN and CDR2 is SYGVQD (reference sequence). V trimming: 4 bases; J trimming: 3 bases; junction bases outside the gene matches: 6. The CDR3 spells CASSASTSGTDTQYF. In DNA form, the CDR3 reads TGCGCCAGCAGTGCTAGTACTAGCGGAACAGATACGCAGTATTTT.

The chain carries TRBV7-9 and TRBJ1-1; weak D call: TRBD1 (5 bases). This CDR3 contains 16 residues. Germline V gene lookup returns CDR1 SEHNR and CDR2 FQNEAQ (reference sequence). Trimming cost V 1 base and J 0 bases, with 12 bases left between them. The CDR3 loop reads CASSLGAGKMNTEAFF. The CDR3 bases are TGTGCCAGCAGCTTAGGAGCAGGGAAGATGAACACTGAAGCTTTCTTT.

The V and J genes are TRBV6-1 and TRBJ2-3; D uncertain. Germline loops: CDR1 MNHNS, CDR2 SASEGT. Trimming stripped 1 base from V and 5 bases from J, with 7 bases between. CDR3 length equals 13 residues. This CDR3 is CASSEGLIDTQYF. The CDR3 nucleotides read TGTGCCAGCAGTGAAGGACTTATAGATACGCAGTATTTT.

The chain recombines TRBV28 with TRBJ2-7, with 9 bases fitting TRBD1. Germline CDR1 MDHEN, CDR2 SYDVKM. V was clipped by 2 bases and J by 2 bases; unmatched bases: 4. The CDR3 is 15 amino acids. CDR3 bases: TGTGCCAGCAGTTTAGGGACAGGGCCCCCCTACGAGCAGTACTTC. Its protein is CASSLGTGPPYEQYF.

V is TRBV5-1 and J is TRBJ2-7; a weak D match, TRBD1 (6 bases). The CDR3 is 12 residues long. V was shortened by 0 bases and J by 7 bases, with 8 bases between the two germline ends. The germline V gene has CDR1 SGHRS and CDR2 YFSETQ. CDR3 coding DNA: TGCGCCAGCAGCTTGGGAGGGACAGAGCAGTACTTC. Residues: CASSLGGTEQYF.

The chain employs TRBV9 and TRBJ2-3; tentatively, D is TRBD2 (6 bases). Trimming took 7 bases from V and 0 from J, leaving 9 bases between them. The CDR3 is made up of 13 amino acids. Germline V gene data show CDR1 as SGDLS and CDR2 as YYNGEE. CDR3 nucleotides: TGTGCCAGCGGAGGGAAAAGCACAGATACGCAGTATTTT. This gives the protein CASGGKSTDTQYF.

The CDR3, as DNA: TGCAGTCGGCCAGGGTATGGCTACACCTTC. This codes for CSRPGYGYTF. The chain carries TRBV20-1 and TRBJ1-2, with a weak D call TRBD1 (5 bases). This CDR3 region has 10 residues. The germline gives CDR1 DFQATT, CDR2 SNEGSKA (reference sequence). V lost 8 bases and J lost 5, with 9 bases in between.

In DNA, the CDR3 is TGTGCCAGCAGTGAACTTCGACAGATTAATGAAAAACTGTTTTTT. It encodes CASSELRQINEKLFF. The rearrangement links TRBV6-1 to TRBJ1-4; perhaps TRBD1 as D (5 bases). This CDR3 contains 15 residues. V shed 2 bases and J shed 4 bases, with 11 bases lying between them. Looked up from germline, CDR1 is MNHNS and CDR2 is SASEGT.

The chain has TRBV9 and TRBJ2-4; 9 positions match TRBD1. Germline CDR1 reads SGDLS; CDR2 reads YYNGEE. The CDR3 runs to 17 residues. V lost 0 bases to trimming and J lost 2 bases; unmatched junction nucleotides: 6. The CDR3 bases are TGTGCCAGCAGCGTAGGGGACAGGGTGTCAACCAAAAACATTCAGTACTTC. Its protein is CASSVGDRVSTKNIQYF.

This chain links TRBV10-3 with TRBJ2-2; 8 bases line up with TRBD2. After removal of 2 bases from V and 5 bases from J, the junction contained 4 bases not matched to a gene. The CDR3 sequence is 15 residues long. CDR1 and CDR2 (germline): ENHRY, SYGVKD. The CDR3 DNA reads as TGTGCCATCAGTGAGCCGGGACTAGGGACCGGGGAGCTGTTTTTT. It specifies CAISEPGLGTGELFF.

Judged by abundance, this clone is medium-sized. Relative to the germline gene, one junction end is altered; a read error may explain this. The V and J genes are TRBV7-9 and TRBJ1-1, with D perhaps matching TRBD1 (6 bases). From germline, CDR1 is SEHNR and CDR2 FQNEAQ (reference sequence). The CDR3 covers 13 residues. The CDR3 reads CAVEGGRNAEAFF. CDR3 bases: TGTGCCGTCGAGGGGGGGCGGAACGCTGAAGCTTTCTTT.

This sequence joins TRBV30 and TRBJ1-2, with 9 bases that match TRBD1. V lost 4 bases and J lost 4; bases outside the gene matches: 7. The CDR3 consists of 14 residues. Germline V CDR1 and CDR2: GTSNPN, SVGIG (reference sequence). CDR3 sequence reads: CAWMDRGQGYGYTF. CDR3 coding DNA: TGTGCCTGGATGGACAGGGGCCAGGGCTATGGCTACACCTTC.